These 7 T cell receptor beta chains were sequenced from one sample in a study of blood T cell repertoires in COVID-19. Profiled with immunoSEQ multiplex PCR; TCRdb holds only in-frame clones, not every one. The repertoire holds around 260,000 clones, with approximately 90% as singletons. Sequencing used peripheral blood. The source is a woman in her twenties or thirties with COVID-19, enrolled during active disease.

This chain uses TRBV5-8 with TRBJ2-7; 9 bases match TRBD1. The CDR3 totals 17 residues. Per the germline V gene, CDR1 is SGHTS and CDR2 is YDEGEE. V dropped 3 bases and J dropped 2; count of bases not matched to a gene: 12. The DNA of the CDR3 is TGTGCCAGCAGCTCCGGGACAGGGTCATTAAGAACCTACGAGCAGTACTTC. This codes for CASSSGTGSLRTYEQYF.

The V gene is TRBV27, the J gene TRBJ2-5; D is undetermined. Germline assignment: CDR1 MNHEY and CDR2 SMNVEV (reference sequence). The CDR3 sequence is 15 residues long. The ends were cut back, 2 bases at V and 2 bases at J, with 12 bases in the middle. In nucleotides, the CDR3 is TGTGCCAGCAGTTTAAATAGACTGGAGCAAGAGACCCAGTACTTC. Translation: CASSLNRLEQETQYF.

V usage is TRBV28 and J usage is TRBJ2-1, with 7 positions matching TRBD2. The germline gives CDR1 MDHEN, CDR2 SYDVKM. Losses at the gene ends were 6 bases for V and 8 bases for J; bases not matched to a gene: 7. This CDR3 has 13 amino acids. CDR3 region: CASRAGEPYEQFF. The CDR3 nucleotides are TGTGCCAGCAGGGCGGGGGAGCCCTATGAGCAGTTCTTC.

The gene calls are TRBV20-1 and TRBJ2-1; 13 nucleotides line up with TRBD2. The CDR3 sequence is 15 residues long. Germline V lookup: CDR1 DFQATT, CDR2 SNEGSKA (reference sequence). V shed 3 bases, J shed 7 bases, and the junction held 6 bases outside the gene matches. CDR3 in amino acids: CSASPGTSGMNEQFF. CDR3 nucleotides: TGCAGTGCTAGTCCCGGGACTAGCGGGATGAATGAGCAGTTCTTC.

The chain has TRBV25-1 and TRBJ1-1; the match to TRBD1 covers 9 bases. The CDR3 covers 13 residues. With V trimmed by 5 bases and J by 4 bases, 2 bases remained unmatched. Germline V CDR1 and CDR2: MGHDK, SYGVNS. The CDR3 sequence: CASSRTGATEAFF. The CDR3 nucleotides are TGTGCCAGCAGTAGGACAGGGGCCACTGAAGCTTTCTTT.

The chain uses TRBV20-1 and TRBJ2-7; 8 nucleotides match TRBD2. The V gene end was trimmed by 3 bases and the J gene end by 7 bases; junction bases not matched to a gene: 14. CDR1 and CDR2 from the germline V gene are DFQATT and SNEGSKA (reference sequence). The CDR3 consists of 15 residues. The CDR3 reads CSASAPGLETNEQYF. The CDR3 DNA is TGCAGTGCTAGTGCCCCGGGACTAGAGACTAATGAGCAGTACTTC.

This chain links TRBV21-1 with TRBJ2-1; the D call of TRBD2 is as the table states it, not checked on the DNA. TRBV21-1 is a pseudogene segment. The CDR3 extends over 21 amino acids. Written as DNA, the CDR3 is TGTGCCAGCAGCAAGTCAAACGGGGGTTCTCTAGCGGGAGGCTACCGGGATGAGCAGTTCTTC. Its translation: CASSKSNGGSLAGGYRDEQFF.